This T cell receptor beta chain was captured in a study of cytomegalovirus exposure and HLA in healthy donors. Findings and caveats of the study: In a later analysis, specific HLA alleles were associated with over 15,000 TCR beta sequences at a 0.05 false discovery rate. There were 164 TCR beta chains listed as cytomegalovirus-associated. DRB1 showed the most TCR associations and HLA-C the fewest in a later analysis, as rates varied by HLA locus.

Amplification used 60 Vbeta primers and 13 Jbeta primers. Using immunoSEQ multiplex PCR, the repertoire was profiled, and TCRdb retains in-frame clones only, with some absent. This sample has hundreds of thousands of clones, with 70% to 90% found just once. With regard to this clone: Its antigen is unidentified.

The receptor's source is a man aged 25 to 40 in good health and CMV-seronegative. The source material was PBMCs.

CDR3 sequence reads: CASSFTGFGEQYF. The CDR3 DNA follows: TGTGCCAGCAGCTTTACAGGGTTCGGCGAGCAGTACTTC. This rearrangement joins TRBV9 to TRBJ2-7, with D possibly TRBD1 on 6 matching bases. Germline V lookup: CDR1 SGDLS, CDR2 YYNGEE. The CDR3 is 13 residues long. V lost 4 bases to trimming and J lost 6 bases, with 14 bases between them. The whole variable domain, filled in from reference TRBV9 and TRBJ2-7, reads DSGVTQTPKHLITATGQRVTLRCSPRSGDLSVYWYQQSLDQGLQFLIQYYNGEERAKGNILERFSAQQFPDLHSELNLSSLELGDSALYFCASSFTGFGEQYFGPGTRLTVT.